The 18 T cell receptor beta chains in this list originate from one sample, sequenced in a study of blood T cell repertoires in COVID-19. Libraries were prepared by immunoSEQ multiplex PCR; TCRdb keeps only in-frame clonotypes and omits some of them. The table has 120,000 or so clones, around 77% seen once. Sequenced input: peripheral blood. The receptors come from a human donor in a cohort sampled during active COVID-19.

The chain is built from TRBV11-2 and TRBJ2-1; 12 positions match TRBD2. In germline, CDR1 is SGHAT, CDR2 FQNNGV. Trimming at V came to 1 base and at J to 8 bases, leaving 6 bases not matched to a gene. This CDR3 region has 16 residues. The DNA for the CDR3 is TGTGCCAGCAGCTTAGCCGGGACTAGCGGGTGGGATGAGCAGTTCTTC. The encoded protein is CASSLAGTSGWDEQFF.

This CDR3 reads CASSLETSGIYEQYF. CDR3 sequence (DNA): TGTGCCAGCAGCTTAGAGACTAGCGGGATCTACGAGCAGTACTTC. The rearrangement uses TRBV13 and TRBJ2-7; 11 positions match TRBD2. The CDR3 has 15 residues. Trimming took 1 base from V and 3 from J; bases not matched to a gene: 2. The germline gives CDR1 PRHDT, CDR2 FYEKMQ (reference sequence).

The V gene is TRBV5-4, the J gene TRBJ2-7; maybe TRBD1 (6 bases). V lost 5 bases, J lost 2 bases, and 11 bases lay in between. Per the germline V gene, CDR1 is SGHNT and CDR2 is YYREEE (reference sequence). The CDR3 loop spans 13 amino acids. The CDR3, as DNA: TGTGCCAGCAGTTCCGGGACACCCTACGAGCAGTACTTC. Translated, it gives CASSSGTPYEQYF. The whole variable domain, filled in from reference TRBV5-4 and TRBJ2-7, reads ETGVTQSPTHLIKTRGQQVTLRCSSQSGHNTVSWYQQALGQGPQFIFQYYREEENGRGNFPPRFSGLQFPNYSSELNVNALELDDSALYLCASSSGTPYEQYFGPGTRLTVT.

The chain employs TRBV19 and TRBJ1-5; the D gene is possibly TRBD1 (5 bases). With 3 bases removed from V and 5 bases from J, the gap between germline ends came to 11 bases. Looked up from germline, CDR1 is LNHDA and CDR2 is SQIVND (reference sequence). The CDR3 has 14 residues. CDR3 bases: TGTGCCAGTAGTATGTTTTCGGGGGATCAGCCCCAGCATTTT. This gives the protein CASSMFSGDQPQHF.

The CDR3 sequence: CASSLRTGPTEAFF. In nucleotides, the CDR3 is TGTGCCAGCAGCCTACGGACAGGGCCCACTGAAGCTTTCTTT. The chain uses TRBV5-4 and TRBJ1-1; 8 nucleotides align to TRBD1. This CDR3 has 14 residues. Trimming removed 4 bases from V and 4 bases from J; junction bases left unmatched: 6. CDR1 SGHNT and CDR2 YYREEE come from the germline V gene (reference sequence).

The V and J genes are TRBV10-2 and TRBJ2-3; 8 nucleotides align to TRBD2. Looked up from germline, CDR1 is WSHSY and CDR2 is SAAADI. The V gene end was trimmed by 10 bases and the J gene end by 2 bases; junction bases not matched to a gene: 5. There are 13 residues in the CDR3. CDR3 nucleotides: TGCGCCATGGGCGGGAGGAACACAGATACGCAGTATTTT. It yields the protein CAMGGRNTDTQYF.

CDR3 sequence reads: CASSKLAEGRETQYF. In DNA form, the CDR3 reads TGTGCCAGCAGCAAACTAGCGGAGGGGAGGGAGACCCAGTACTTC. This chain uses TRBV4-2 with TRBJ2-5; 8 positions match TRBD2. Germline CDR1 reads LGHNA; CDR2 reads YNFKEQ. The CDR3 has 15 amino acids. J gave up 5 bases and V 5 bases, and 10 bases lay outside the gene matches.

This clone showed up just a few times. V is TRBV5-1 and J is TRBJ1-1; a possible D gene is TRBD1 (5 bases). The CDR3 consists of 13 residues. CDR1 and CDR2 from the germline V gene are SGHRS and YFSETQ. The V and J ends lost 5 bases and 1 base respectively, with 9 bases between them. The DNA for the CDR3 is TGCGCCAGCAGTTTCACAGGGAACACTGAAGCTTTCTTT. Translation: CASSFTGNTEAFF. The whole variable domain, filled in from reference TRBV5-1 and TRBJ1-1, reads KAGVTQTPRYLIKTRGQQVTLSCSPISGHRSVSWYQQTPGQGLQFLFEYFSETQRNKGNFPGRFSGRQFSNSRSEMNVSTLELGDSALYLCASSFTGNTEAFFGQGTRLTVV.

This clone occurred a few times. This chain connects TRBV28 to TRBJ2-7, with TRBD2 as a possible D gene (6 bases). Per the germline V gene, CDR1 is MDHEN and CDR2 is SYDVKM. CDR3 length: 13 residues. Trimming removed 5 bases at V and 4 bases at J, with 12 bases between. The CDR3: CASSPEGPYEQYF. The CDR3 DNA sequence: TGTGCCAGCAGTCCGGAGGGTCCGTACGAGCAGTACTTC. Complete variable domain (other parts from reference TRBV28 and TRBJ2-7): DVKVTQSSRYLVKRTGEKVFLECVQDMDHENMFWYRQDPGLGLRLIYFSYDVKMKEKGDIPEGYSVSREKKERFSLILESASTNQTSMYLCASSPEGPYEQYFGPGTRLTVT.

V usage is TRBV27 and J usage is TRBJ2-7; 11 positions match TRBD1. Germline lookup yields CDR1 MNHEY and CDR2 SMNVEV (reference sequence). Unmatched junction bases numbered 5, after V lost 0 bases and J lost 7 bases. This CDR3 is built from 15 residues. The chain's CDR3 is CASSLSDRGLWEQYF. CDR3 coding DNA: TGTGCCAGCAGTTTATCGGACAGGGGGCTGTGGGAGCAGTACTTC.

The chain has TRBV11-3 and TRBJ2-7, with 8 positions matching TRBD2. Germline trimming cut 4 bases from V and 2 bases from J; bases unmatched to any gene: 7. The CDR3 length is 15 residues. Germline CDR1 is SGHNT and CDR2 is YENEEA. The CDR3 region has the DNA TGTGCCAGCAGCTCCCCAGCGGGGGCGGCCTACGAGCAGTACTTC. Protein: CASSSPAGAAYEQYF.

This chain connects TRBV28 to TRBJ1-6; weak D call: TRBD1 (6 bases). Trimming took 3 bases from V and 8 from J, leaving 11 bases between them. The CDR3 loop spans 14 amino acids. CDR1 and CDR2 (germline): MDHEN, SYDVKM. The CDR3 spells CASSFGQPYSPLHF. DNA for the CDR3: TGTGCCAGCAGTTTCGGACAGCCATATTCACCCCTCCACTTT.

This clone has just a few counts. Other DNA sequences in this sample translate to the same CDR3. The CDR3 loop reads CASSLGQGSSYEQYF. CDR3 coding DNA: TGTGCCAGCAGCCTGGGACAGGGGAGCTCCTACGAGCAGTACTTC. The chain recombines TRBV6-5 with TRBJ2-7, with 10 bases aligning to TRBD1. Germline loops: CDR1 MNHEY, CDR2 SVGAGI. The CDR3 is 15 residues long. The V gene end was trimmed by 6 bases and the J gene end by 0 bases; junction bases not matched to a gene: 5.

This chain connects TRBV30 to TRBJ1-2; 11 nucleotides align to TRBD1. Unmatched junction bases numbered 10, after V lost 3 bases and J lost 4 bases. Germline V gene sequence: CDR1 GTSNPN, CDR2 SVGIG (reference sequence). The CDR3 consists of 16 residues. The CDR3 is CAWSHPGTGGIYGYTF. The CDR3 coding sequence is TGTGCCTGGAGCCACCCCGGGACAGGGGGAATCTATGGCTACACCTTC.

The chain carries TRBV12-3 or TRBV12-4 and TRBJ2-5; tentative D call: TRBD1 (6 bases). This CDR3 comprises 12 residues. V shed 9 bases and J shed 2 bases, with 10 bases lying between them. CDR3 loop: CASSRGQETQYF. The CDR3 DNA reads TGTGCCAGTTCTAGGGGGCAAGAGACCCAGTACTTC.

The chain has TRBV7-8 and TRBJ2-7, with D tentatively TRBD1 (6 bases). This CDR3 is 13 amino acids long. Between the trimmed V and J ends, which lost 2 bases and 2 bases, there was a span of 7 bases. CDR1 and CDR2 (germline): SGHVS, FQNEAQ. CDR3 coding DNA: TGTGCCAGCAGCTTAAGGGGGACCTACGAGCAGTACTTC. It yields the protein CASSLRGTYEQYF.

The CDR3 loop reads CASSIYRGYEQYF. The CDR3 region has the DNA TGTGCCAGCAGTATATACAGGGGCTACGAGCAGTACTTC. The chain employs TRBV27 and TRBJ2-7; 7 nucleotides line up with TRBD1. This CDR3 contains 13 residues. V gave up 5 bases and J gave up 3 bases; unmatched junction bases: 4. Germline assignment: CDR1 MNHEY and CDR2 SMNVEV (reference sequence).

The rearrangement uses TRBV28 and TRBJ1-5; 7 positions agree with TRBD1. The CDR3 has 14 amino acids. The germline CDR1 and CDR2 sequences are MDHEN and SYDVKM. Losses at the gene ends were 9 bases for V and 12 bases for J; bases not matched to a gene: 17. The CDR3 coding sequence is TGTGCCAGTCAAGGGACAGCCTACAATCGGGGCCAGCATTTT. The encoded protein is CASQGTAYNRGQHF.